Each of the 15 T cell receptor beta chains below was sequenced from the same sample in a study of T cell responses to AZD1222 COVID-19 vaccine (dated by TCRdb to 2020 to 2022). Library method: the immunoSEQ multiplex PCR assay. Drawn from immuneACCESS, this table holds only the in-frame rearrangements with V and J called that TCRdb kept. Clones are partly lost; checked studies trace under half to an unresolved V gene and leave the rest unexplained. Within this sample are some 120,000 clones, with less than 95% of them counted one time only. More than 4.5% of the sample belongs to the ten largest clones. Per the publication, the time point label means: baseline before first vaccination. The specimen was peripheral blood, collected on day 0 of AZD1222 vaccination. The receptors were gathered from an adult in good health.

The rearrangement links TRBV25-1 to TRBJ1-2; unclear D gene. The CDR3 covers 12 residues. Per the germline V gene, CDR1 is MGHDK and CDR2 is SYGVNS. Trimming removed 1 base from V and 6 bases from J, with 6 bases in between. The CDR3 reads CASSEWSHGYTF. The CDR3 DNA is TGTGCCAGCAGTGAATGGTCCCATGGCTACACCTTC.

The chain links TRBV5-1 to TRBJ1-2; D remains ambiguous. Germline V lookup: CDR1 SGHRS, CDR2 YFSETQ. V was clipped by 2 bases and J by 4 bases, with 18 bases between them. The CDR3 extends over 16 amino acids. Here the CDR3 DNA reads TGCGCCAGCAGCTTTGGTTCCCGGTTGGAAGGCTATGGCTACACCTTC. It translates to CASSFGSRLEGYGYTF.

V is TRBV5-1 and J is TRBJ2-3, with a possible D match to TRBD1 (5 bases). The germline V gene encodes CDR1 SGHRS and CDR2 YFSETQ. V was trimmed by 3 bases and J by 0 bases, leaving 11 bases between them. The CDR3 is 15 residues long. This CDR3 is CASSSVGQSTDTQYF. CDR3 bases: TGCGCCAGCAGCTCCGTGGGGCAGAGCACAGATACGCAGTATTTT.

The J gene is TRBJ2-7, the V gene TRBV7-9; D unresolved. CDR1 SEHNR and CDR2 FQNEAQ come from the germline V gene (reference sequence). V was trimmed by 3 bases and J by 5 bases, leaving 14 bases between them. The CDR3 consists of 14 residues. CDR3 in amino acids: CASSLIGPQNEQYF. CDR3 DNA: TGTGCCAGCAGCTTGATCGGGCCCCAAAACGAGCAGTACTTC. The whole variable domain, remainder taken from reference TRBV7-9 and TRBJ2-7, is DTGVSQNPRHKITKRGQNVTFRCDPISEHNRLYWYRQTLGQGPEFLTYFQNEAQLEKSRLLSDRFSAERPKGSFSTLEIQRTEQGDSAMYLCASSLIGPQNEQYFGPGTRLTVT.

CDR3 loop: CASNPMGAEAFF. CDR3 coding DNA: TGTGCCAGCAACCCTATGGGGGCGGAAGCTTTCTTT. The chain links TRBV12-3 or TRBV12-4 to TRBJ1-1, with D perhaps TRBD1 (6 bases). Deletions cut 7 bases from V and 8 bases from J, with 14 bases between. This CDR3 region has 12 residues.

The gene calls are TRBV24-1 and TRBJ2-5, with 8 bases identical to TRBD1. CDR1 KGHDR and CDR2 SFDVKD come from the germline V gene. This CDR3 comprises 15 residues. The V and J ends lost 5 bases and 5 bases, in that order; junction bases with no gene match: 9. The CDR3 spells CATSGLQGAMETQYF. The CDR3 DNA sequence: TGTGCCACCAGTGGACTTCAGGGGGCGATGGAGACCCAGTACTTC.

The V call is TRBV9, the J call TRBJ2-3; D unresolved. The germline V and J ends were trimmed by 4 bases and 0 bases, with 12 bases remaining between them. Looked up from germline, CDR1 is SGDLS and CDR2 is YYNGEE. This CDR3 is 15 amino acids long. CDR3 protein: CASSPQRVSTDTQYF. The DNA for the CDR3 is TGTGCCAGCAGCCCCCAACGTGTGAGCACAGATACGCAGTATTTT.

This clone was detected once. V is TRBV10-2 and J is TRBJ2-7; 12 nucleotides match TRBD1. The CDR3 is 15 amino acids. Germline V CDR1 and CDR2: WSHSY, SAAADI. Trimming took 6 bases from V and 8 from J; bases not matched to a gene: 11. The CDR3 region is CASRTLGDRGQKQYF. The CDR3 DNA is TGCGCCAGCAGGACCCTGGGGGACAGGGGGCAAAAGCAGTACTTC.

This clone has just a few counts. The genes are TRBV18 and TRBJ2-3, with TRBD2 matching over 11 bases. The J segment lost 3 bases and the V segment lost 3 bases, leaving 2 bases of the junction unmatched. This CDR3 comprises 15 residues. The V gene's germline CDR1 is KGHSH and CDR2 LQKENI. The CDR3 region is CASSPVAGGTDTQYF. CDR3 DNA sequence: TGTGCCAGCTCACCTGTAGCGGGAGGGACAGATACGCAGTATTTT. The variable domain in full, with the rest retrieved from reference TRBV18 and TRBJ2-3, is NAGVMQNPRHLVRRRGQEARLRCSPMKGHSHVYWYRQLPEEGLKFMVYLQKENIIDESGMPKERFSAEFPKEGPSILRIQQVVRGDSAAYFCASSPVAGGTDTQYFGPGTRLTVL.

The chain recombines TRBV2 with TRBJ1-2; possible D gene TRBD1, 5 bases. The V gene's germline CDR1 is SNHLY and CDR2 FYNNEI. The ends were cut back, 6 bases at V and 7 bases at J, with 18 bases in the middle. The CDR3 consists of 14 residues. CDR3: CASRKSQVTGGYTF. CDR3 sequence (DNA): TGTGCCAGCAGAAAATCACAGGTGACGGGTGGCTACACCTTC.

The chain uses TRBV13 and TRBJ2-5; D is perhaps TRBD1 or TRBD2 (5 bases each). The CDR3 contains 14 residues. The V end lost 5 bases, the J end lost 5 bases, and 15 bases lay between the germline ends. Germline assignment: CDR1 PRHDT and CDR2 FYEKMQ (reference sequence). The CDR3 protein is CASSPQRREETQYF. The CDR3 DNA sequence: TGTGCCAGCAGCCCCCAGCGCAGGGAGGAGACCCAGTACTTC.

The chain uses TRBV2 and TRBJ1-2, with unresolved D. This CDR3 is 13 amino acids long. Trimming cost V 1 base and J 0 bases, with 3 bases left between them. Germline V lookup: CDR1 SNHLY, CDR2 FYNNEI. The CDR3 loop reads CASSEETNYGYTF. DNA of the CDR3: TGTGCCAGCAGTGAAGAGACTAACTATGGCTACACCTTC.

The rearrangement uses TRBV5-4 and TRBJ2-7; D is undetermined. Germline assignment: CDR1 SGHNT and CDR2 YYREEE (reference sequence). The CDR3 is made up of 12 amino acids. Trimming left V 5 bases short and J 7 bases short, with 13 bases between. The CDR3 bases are TGTGCCAGCAGTTATACAAGCGAGGAGCAGTACTTC. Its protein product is CASSYTSEEQYF.

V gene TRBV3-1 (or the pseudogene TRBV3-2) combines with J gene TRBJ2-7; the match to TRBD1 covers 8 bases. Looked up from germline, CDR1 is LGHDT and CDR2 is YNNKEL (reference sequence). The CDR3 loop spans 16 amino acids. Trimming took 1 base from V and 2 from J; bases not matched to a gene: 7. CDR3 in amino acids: CASSQVGTGSAYEQYF. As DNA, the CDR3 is TGTGCCAGCAGCCAAGTCGGGACAGGTTCGGCCTACGAGCAGTACTTC.

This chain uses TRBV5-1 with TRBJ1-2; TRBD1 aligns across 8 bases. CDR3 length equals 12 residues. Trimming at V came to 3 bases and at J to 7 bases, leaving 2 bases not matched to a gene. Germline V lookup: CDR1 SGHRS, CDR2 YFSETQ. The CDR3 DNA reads TGCGCCAGCAGCTACGACAGGGGTGGCTACACCTTC. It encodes CASSYDRGGYTF.